The entry below gives a single T cell receptor (beta chain) sequence along with its context. Germline CDR1 ENHRY, CDR2 SYGVKD. With V trimmed by 6 bases and J by 6 bases, 4 bases remained unmatched. CDR3 length: 12 amino acids. The sample belongs to a study of blood T cell repertoires in COVID-19. Looking at the study overall: Acute and convalescent COVID-19 samples came from the United States, Italy and Spain. The cDNA or gDNA used as material had been derived from T cells, B-cell-depleted T cells, or PBMCs.

Authors' processing steps: Nucleated cell number was recorded as an estimate derived from reference gene primer amplification. The repertoire was sequenced with immunoSEQ multiplex PCR; TCRdb's copy has only in-frame clones and lacks some. The V and J calls and clone size are taken from that table; D and trimming were inferred from the DNA. In the table there are around 95,000 clones, approximately 90% of which are singletons. The chain has TRBV10-3 and TRBJ2-7; 8 nucleotides agree with TRBD2. The sequence came from a man over 45 with active COVID-19. Specimen: peripheral blood. Written as DNA, the CDR3 is TGTGCCATCAGCGAGCGGGGGTTCGAGCAGTACTTC. It specifies CAISERGFEQYF.